Listed below are T cell receptor beta chains from one sample, sequenced in a study of cytomegalovirus exposure and HLA in healthy donors. Generated by immunoSEQ multiplex PCR, the TCRdb table keeps only in-frame clones and is missing some. Among some 120,000 clones, 89% were seen once, and the ten largest hold about 1.1%. Sequencing used PBMCs. The receptors here all came from a woman aged 18-30 years in good health and CMV-seronegative. CDR3s include the opening cysteine and the closing phenylalanine or tryptophan. The D gene is left open where the match is weak. For some rows the clone size is stated as once, few or many, or as a class when expanded; others skip it.

V: TRBV27
size: .
J: TRBJ1-2
D: .
DNA: TGTGCCAGCAGTTTCCGGGGTAACTATGGCTACACCTTC
CDR3: CASSFRGNYGYTF

V: TRBV9
size: .
J: TRBJ2-7
D: .
DNA: TGTGCCAGCAGGACGGACTACCCAGAAAGCTACGAGCAGTACTTC
CDR3: CASRTDYPESYEQYF

V: TRBV2
size: .
J: TRBJ1-5
D: TRBD1
DNA: TGTGCCAGCCATGGACAGGACCAGCCCCAGCATTTT
CDR3: CASHGQDQPQHF

V: TRBV7-4
size: once
J: TRBJ2-3
D: .
DNA: TGTGCCAGCAGCCCTCATGGGGGACAAGAATCCACAGATACGCAGTATTTT
CDR3: CASSPHGGQESTDTQYF

V: TRBV5-6
size: .
J: TRBJ1-1
D: TRBD1
DNA: TGTGCCAGCAGCGGCACAGGGGCCCGGGGTGAAGCTTTCTTT
CDR3: CASSGTGARGEAFF

V: TRBV9
size: .
J: TRBJ2-3
D: .
DNA: TGTGCCAGCAGCGGCGGCGGTAGAGATACGCAGTATTTT
CDR3: CASSGGGRDTQYF

V: TRBV9
size: .
J: TRBJ2-1
D: TRBD2
DNA: TGTGCCAGCAGCGTCTGGGGACTAGCGGGAGGGCCGACGGTGGGATACAATGAGCAGTTCTTC
CDR3: CASSVWGLAGGPTVGYNEQFF

V: TRBV7-9
size: .
J: TRBJ2-3
D: TRBD2
DNA: TGTGCCAGCAGCTTGGGCGGCGGGGGGAGTCTAGATACGCAGTATTTT
CDR3: CASSLGGGGSLDTQYF

V: TRBV5-1
size: .
J: TRBJ2-2
D: TRBD1
DNA: TGCGCCAGCAGCTTCGGACAGGGGGCGGTAGGCGGGGAGCTGTTTTTT
CDR3: CASSFGQGAVGGELFF

V: TRBV19
size: .
J: TRBJ2-1
D: .
DNA: TGTGCCAGTAGGGAGCGCCGAAGCTCCTACAATGAGCAGTTCTTC
CDR3: CASRERRSSYNEQFF

V: TRBV11-2
size: .
J: TRBJ2-1
D: .
DNA: TGTGCCAGCAGCTTAGTCGGGAGATCCTACAATGAGCAGTTCTTC
CDR3: CASSLVGRSYNEQFF

V: TRBV13
size: once
J: TRBJ2-1
D: .
DNA: TGTGCCAGCAGTCTAGGAGACAATGAGCAGTTCTTC
CDR3: CASSLGDNEQFF

V: TRBV27
size: .
J: TRBJ1-5
D: .
DNA: TGTGCCAGCAGTTTCCCCAACGGAGCCCAGCATTTT
CDR3: CASSFPNGAQHF

V: TRBV11-2
size: .
J: TRBJ1-6
D: .
DNA: TGTGCTACAGGCATGGCGGCCAGGGGTTCACCCCTCCACTTT
CDR3: CATGMAARGSPLHF

V: TRBV18
size: .
J: TRBJ1-3
D: .
DNA: TGTGCCAGCTCACCACCGGAGACAGCTGGAAACACCATATATTTT
CDR3: CASSPPETAGNTIYF

V: TRBV28
size: .
J: TRBJ1-1
D: .
DNA: TGTGCCAGCAGTTTACCCGACAGGATCCCTAAGGGAGCTTTCTTT
CDR3: CASSLPDRIPKGAFF

V: TRBV18
size: .
J: TRBJ2-3
D: TRBD1
DNA: TGTGCCAGCTCACCAGGGGGACAGGGTTCGGATACGCAGTATTTT
CDR3: CASSPGGQGSDTQYF

V: TRBV5-1
size: .
J: TRBJ1-5
D: .
DNA: TGCGCCAGCAGCTTGGAGGGCAGGGGAAATCAGCCCCAGCATTTT
CDR3: CASSLEGRGNQPQHF

V: TRBV19
size: once
J: TRBJ1-2
D: .
DNA: TGTGCCAGTAGTTTTGGACAGCTATATGGCTACACCTTC
CDR3: CASSFGQLYGYTF

V: TRBV7-6
size: .
J: TRBJ2-1
D: TRBD2
DNA: TGTGCCAGCAGCTCGGGACTAGCATTCGGCAATGAGCAGTTCTTC
CDR3: CASSSGLAFGNEQFF

V: TRBV30
size: .
J: TRBJ2-1
D: .
DNA: TGTGCCTGGAGTGTCGCGAATGAGCAGTTCTTC
CDR3: CAWSVANEQFF

V: TRBV28
size: once
J: TRBJ2-2
D: TRBD1
DNA: TGTGCCAGCAGTACCCTAGACAGGGGGCTCCCGAACACCGGGGAGCTGTTTTTT
CDR3: CASSTLDRGLPNTGELFF

V: TRBV19
size: .
J: TRBJ1-2
D: .
DNA: TGTGCCAGTAGTGGGCCAGAGTACTATGGCTACACCTTC
CDR3: CASSGPEYYGYTF

V: TRBV6-1
size: once
J: TRBJ2-1
D: .
DNA: TGTGCCAGCAGTGATTGGCGGGGTGGCCCATACTACAATGAGCAGTTCTTC
CDR3: CASSDWRGGPYYNEQFF

V: TRBV28
size: few
J: TRBJ1-2
D: TRBD1
DNA: TGTGCCATCGGTGGACAGGGGTCCGGCTACACCTTC
CDR3: CAIGGQGSGYTF

V: TRBV5-8
size: .
J: TRBJ2-3
D: TRBD1
DNA: TGTGCCAGCAGCCCGGGACAGCGTACTAGCACAGATACGCAGTATTTT
CDR3: CASSPGQRTSTDTQYF

V: TRBV13
size: .
J: TRBJ2-7
D: TRBD1
DNA: TGTGCCAGCACCCCCCGGGACAGGGCGTACGAGCAGTACTTC
CDR3: CASTPRDRAYEQYF

V: TRBV5-1
size: once
J: TRBJ2-5
D: TRBD2
DNA: TGCGCCAGCAGCCGGACTAGCGGATACCAAGAGACCCAGTACTTC
CDR3: CASSRTSGYQETQYF

V: TRBV4-1
size: once
J: TRBJ2-7
D: .
DNA: TGCGCCAGCAGCCAAGATGCCGGAGCCTACGAGCAGTACTTC
CDR3: CASSQDAGAYEQYF

V: TRBV7-2
size: .
J: TRBJ2-7
D: TRBD1
DNA: TGTGCCAGCAGCTTACGGGACAGCTACGAGCAGTACTTC
CDR3: CASSLRDSYEQYF

V: TRBV29-1
size: .
J: TRBJ1-1
D: .
DNA: TGCAGCGTTGAATCCGCAGGGACTGAAGCTTTCTTT
CDR3: CSVESAGTEAFF

V: TRBV7-9
size: .
J: TRBJ1-1
D: TRBD1
DNA: TGTGCCAGCAGCATCGGACAGGGGGCAGTTGAAGCTTTCTTT
CDR3: CASSIGQGAVEAFF

V: TRBV20-1
size: .
J: TRBJ1-5
D: .
DNA: TGCAGTGCTGTGGAGGGACCCCAGCATTTT
CDR3: CSAVEGPQHF

V: TRBV28
size: .
J: TRBJ1-1
D: .
DNA: TGTGCCAGCACGGACTCGGTGAACACTGAAGCTTTCTTT
CDR3: CASTDSVNTEAFF

V: TRBV7-9
size: .
J: TRBJ2-1
D: TRBD2
DNA: TGTGCCAGCAGTCGGGGGGACCCTTACAATGAGCAGTTCTTC
CDR3: CASSRGDPYNEQFF

V: TRBV5-4
size: .
J: TRBJ2-1
D: .
DNA: TGTGCCAGCAGCTTAACAGGGTTTAATGAGCAGTTCTTC
CDR3: CASSLTGFNEQFF

V: TRBV6-1
size: .
J: TRBJ1-2
D: .
DNA: TGTGCCAGCAGTGAGGAGGGGTCCCCAGCGAGGGGCTACACCTTC
CDR3: CASSEEGSPARGYTF

V: TRBV4-3
size: once
J: TRBJ2-3
D: TRBD1
DNA: TGCGCCAGCAGCCAAGATCTCGAGGGGGCACAGTATTTT
CDR3: CASSQDLEGAQYF

V: TRBV29-1
size: .
J: TRBJ2-1
D: .
DNA: TGCAGCGTGGAAGGGACTCCCGGGCGGTACAATGAGCAGTTCTTC
CDR3: CSVEGTPGRYNEQFF

V: TRBV27
size: .
J: TRBJ1-6
D: TRBD1
DNA: TGTGCCAGCAGTTTACTAGCAGGGGGCGGGGGGGATTCACCCCTCCACTTT
CDR3: CASSLLAGGGGDSPLHF

V: TRBV21-1
size: .
J: TRBJ2-5
D: .
DNA: TGTGCCAGCAGCATGAACCGGGACTTCGCCTACTTC
CDR3: CASSMNRDFAYF

V: TRBV2
size: .
J: TRBJ2-1
D: TRBD2
DNA: TGTGCCAGCAGCGGACGAGCGGGAGTTTACAATGAGCAGTTCTTC
CDR3: CASSGRAGVYNEQFF

V: TRBV5-1
size: .
J: TRBJ2-1
D: .
DNA: TGCGCCAGCAGCTCCTCCGGACAACCCTACAATGAGCAGTTCTTC
CDR3: CASSSSGQPYNEQFF

V: TRBV28
size: .
J: TRBJ1-5
D: TRBD1
DNA: TGTGCCAGCAGTTTAAGGGTGGGGTTTACAGGGGAGGCCAATCAGCCCCAGCATTTT
CDR3: CASSLRVGFTGEANQPQHF

V: TRBV11-2
size: .
J: TRBJ2-7
D: .
DNA: TGTGCCAGCAGCTTAGATGTAGGCGGTAACGAGCAGTACTTC
CDR3: CASSLDVGGNEQYF

V: TRBV28
size: .
J: TRBJ1-5
D: .
DNA: TGTGCCAGCAGTTTGGAGTCCGGCGCGTCCAATCAGCCCCAGCATTTT
CDR3: CASSLESGASNQPQHF

V: TRBV7-9
size: .
J: TRBJ2-2
D: .
DNA: TGTGCCAGCAGCACACCTGATTGGTCGCCTCACACCGGGGAGCTGTTTTTT
CDR3: CASSTPDWSPHTGELFF

V: TRBV28
size: .
J: TRBJ2-6
D: .
DNA: TGTGCCAGCAATGGTGAGGCGGCCAACTCTGGGGCCAACGTCCTGACTTTC
CDR3: CASNGEAANSGANVLTF

V: TRBV6-1
size: .
J: TRBJ2-7
D: .
DNA: TGTGCCAGCCGGGGTCGCCACGAGCAGTACTTC
CDR3: CASRGRHEQYF

V: TRBV6-1
size: once
J: TRBJ2-2
D: TRBD1
DNA: TGTGCCAGCAGTATACCGGGACAGGGCATCGGGGAGCTGTTTTTT
CDR3: CASSIPGQGIGELFF

V: TRBV5-1
size: .
J: TRBJ2-1
D: TRBD1
DNA: TGCGCCAGCAGCCGGACAGGGCCCTACAATGAGCAGTTCTTC
CDR3: CASSRTGPYNEQFF

V: TRBV29-1
size: .
J: TRBJ2-3
D: TRBD1
DNA: TGCAGCGGTAAGCGGAAAAGGGACAGTGTTAGAGATACGCAGTATTTT
CDR3: CSGKRKRDSVRDTQYF

V: TRBV23-1
size: few
J: TRBJ1-5
D: TRBD1
DNA: TGCGCCAGCAGGATTCGGACAGGGACGAATCAGCCCCAGCATTTT
CDR3: CASRIRTGTNQPQHF

V: TRBV4-2
size: .
J: TRBJ2-1
D: .
DNA: TGTGCCAGCAGATTCGGTACTGGAGTGAGCTCCTACAATGAGCAGTTCTTC
CDR3: CASRFGTGVSSYNEQFF